The clone carrying this T cell receptor beta chain was observed a single time. Its specificity is not known. Use of 60 Vbeta and 13 Jbeta primers characterized the PCR. Profiling relied on immunoSEQ multiplex PCR, and the TCRdb table lists in-frame clones only, not all of them. The sample has some 200,000 clones, 65% to 80% seen once. This sample is part of a study of cytomegalovirus exposure and HLA in healthy donors. This CDR3 is built from 15 residues. Germline-derived CDR1 and CDR2 are LGHNA and YNFKEQ. Trimming cost V 0 bases and J 1 base; bases outside gene matches: 3. Study outcomes and limitations: There was a cluster of highly shared sequence variants that was likely a sequencing artifact. According to an earlier analysis, most TCR beta V segments yielded productive rearrangements about 90% or about 30% of the time. Three of the chains that were CMV-associated were confirmed in vitro to be specific for CMV antigens.

This clonotype originated in a girl aged 2 to 10 in good health and CMV-seronegative. V usage is TRBV4-2 and J usage is TRBJ2-7; 7 bases fit TRBD1. The sample taken for sequencing was PBMCs. The CDR3 loop is CASSQDPGQSYEQYF. CDR3 bases: TGTGCCAGCAGCCAAGACCCGGGACAGTCCTACGAGCAGTACTTC.